This T cell receptor (beta chain) originates from a study of Ad26.COV2.S vaccination and SARS-CoV-2 variants. Treatment reported: some 20 received Ad26.COV2.S at low or high dose, single or two shots; roughly 5 received placebo; per-sample allocation not given. At day 63 after the first vaccine or placebo injection, samples were drawn. Trimming took 0 bases from V and 5 from J, leaving 8 bases between them. The CDR3 runs 13 residues. Germline CDR1 reads SGHRS; CDR2 reads YFSETQ. Only in-frame clones appear in the TCRdb table, and some are missing; sequencing was by immunoSEQ multiplex PCR. Here the sample spans about 350,000 clones, 86% being singletons.

The source was peripheral blood, collected in a trial of Ad26.COV2.S vaccine versus placebo. This clonotype was sampled from a person aged 18-60 years who received the Ad26.COV2.S COVID-19 vaccine or a placebo. V gene TRBV5-1 combines with J gene TRBJ2-5; D unresolved. CDR3 loop: CASSLGLWETQYF. The CDR3 region has the DNA TGCGCCAGCAGCTTGGGCCTTTGGGAGACCCAGTACTTC.